This TCR beta chain comes out of a study of identical twins. Germline V lookup: CDR1 SGHAT, CDR2 FQNNGV. CDR3 size: 15 residues. The ends were cut back, 1 base at V and 4 bases at J, with 14 bases in the middle. TCRdb re-called the 5' RACE reads with MiXCR, one entry per CDR3 protein. The table shows approximately 700,000 distinct CDR3 sequences, with over 15% occurring only once. This same sample was also part of a study on T cells expressing NK-cell markers. Per that study: What restricted sorting to alpha-beta TCR T cells in several experiments was an anti-gamma-delta TCR antibody.

The TCR sequence derives from a woman under 30 in good health. The sample was PBMCs. V is TRBV11-2 and J is TRBJ2-7; D may match TRBD1 or TRBD2 (5 bases each). CDR3 in amino acids: CASSLVGDGFYEQYF. Written as DNA, the CDR3 is TGTGCCAGCAGCTTAGTAGGGGACGGTTTTTACGAGCAGTACTTC.